The 20 T cell receptor beta chains reported below all come from one sample, sequenced in a study of cytomegalovirus exposure and HLA in healthy donors. PCR amplification relied on 60 Vbeta primers (plus 13 Jbeta primers). Assay: immunoSEQ multiplex PCR; the TCRdb copy retains only in-frame clones and omits some. Among more than 80,000 clones listed, 55% to 65% were seen once. Sequenced: PBMCs. These TCRs come from a woman aged 35 to 49 in good health and CMV-seropositive.

This chain links TRBV5-1 with TRBJ2-1, with D hard to call. The CDR3 runs 13 residues. Germline-derived CDR1 and CDR2 are SGHRS and YFSETQ. V lost 0 bases and J 9 bases, leaving 10 bases between the germline ends. The CDR3 DNA reads as TGCGCCAGCAGCTTGGAGGTCCTAGGTGAGCAGTTCTTC. It translates to CASSLEVLGEQFF. Variable domain in full (rest from reference TRBV5-1 and TRBJ2-1): KAGVTQTPRYLIKTRGQQVTLSCSPISGHRSVSWYQQTPGQGLQFLFEYFSETQRNKGNFPGRFSGRQFSNSRSEMNVSTLELGDSALYLCASSLEVLGEQFFGPGTRLTVL.

This clone was seen a single time. This chain connects TRBV5-1 to TRBJ2-1, with TRBD1 matching 8 bases. V dropped 4 bases and J dropped 10; count of bases not matched to a gene: 13. Germline V gene sequence: CDR1 SGHRS, CDR2 YFSETQ. The length of the CDR3 is 15 residues. This CDR3 is CASSPTDRVYEEQFF. The CDR3 nucleotides are TGCGCCAGCAGCCCGACGGACAGGGTGTACGAGGAGCAGTTCTTC.

This clone was picked up a small number of times. This rearrangement joins TRBV6-5 to TRBJ1-2; 8 bases agree with TRBD1. CDR3 length equals 13 residues. CDR1 and CDR2 from the germline V gene are MNHEY and SVGAGI. V was pared by 6 bases and J by 14 bases, with 14 bases of the junction left unmatched. The CDR3 coding sequence is TGTGCCAGCAGCTATACCCCACAACAGGGGGTAACCTTC. Its protein product is CASSYTPQQGVTF.

The DNA of the CDR3 is TGTGCCAGCAGCGTCGATGGACAGGTTGATCAGCCCCAGCATTTT. Its translation: CASSVDGQVDQPQHF. This chain links TRBV9 with TRBJ1-5; 7 bases agree with TRBD1. Germline lookup yields CDR1 SGDLS and CDR2 YYNGEE. The CDR3 contains 15 residues. Trimming cost V 2 bases and J 5 bases; bases outside gene matches: 7.

The chain joins TRBV7-2 to TRBJ2-7; 7 nucleotides align to TRBD1. Unmatched junction bases numbered 6, after V lost 4 bases and J lost 3 bases. Per germline, CDR1 SGHTA and CDR2 FQGNSA. The CDR3 covers 14 residues. In nucleotides, the CDR3 is TGTGCCAGCAGCTCGACAGGGCGGTTCTACGAGCAGTACTTC. Translated: CASSSTGRFYEQYF.

The rearrangement uses TRBV10-2 and TRBJ1-5; D remains ambiguous. Germline loops: CDR1 WSHSY, CDR2 SAAADI. The CDR3 loop spans 12 amino acids. V lost 3 bases to trimming and J lost 5 bases, with 5 bases between them. The CDR3 bases are TGCGCCAGCAGTGACTCGTATCAGCCCCAGCATTTT. Amino acid sequence: CASSDSYQPQHF.

This clone was recorded a few times. The gene calls are TRBV7-9 and TRBJ2-3, with TRBD2 identical over 8 bases. J lost 4 bases, V lost 1 base, and 7 bases had no gene match. The length of the CDR3 is 16 residues. Germline values: CDR1 SEHNR, CDR2 FQNEAQ (reference sequence). Here the CDR3 reads CASSLDIGGRSDTQYF. CDR3 DNA sequence: TGTGCCAGCAGCTTAGATATTGGCGGGAGGTCAGATACGCAGTATTTT. The full variable domain, its missing parts supplied by reference TRBV7-9 and TRBJ2-3, is DTGVSQNPRHKITKRGQNVTFRCDPISEHNRLYWYRQTLGQGPEFLTYFQNEAQLEKSRLLSDRFSAERPKGSFSTLEIQRTEQGDSAMYLCASSLDIGGRSDTQYFGPGTRLTVL.

This clone was observed a few times. V is TRBV9 and J is TRBJ2-2; possible D gene TRBD1, 6 bases. Germline assignment: CDR1 SGDLS and CDR2 YYNGEE. Trimming removed 1 base from V and 4 bases from J, with 14 bases in between. The CDR3 is 16 amino acids. The CDR3 here is CASSVHPGAGTGELFF. The CDR3 bases are TGTGCCAGCAGCGTACATCCAGGGGCAGGCACCGGGGAGCTGTTTTTT.

DNA for the CDR3: TGTGCCAGCAGTTCTAGAGGGGGCGCTTACAATGAGCAGTTCTTC. Amino acids: CASSSRGGAYNEQFF. This sequence joins TRBV7-9 and TRBJ2-1, with 7 bases fitting TRBD1. The CDR3 runs to 15 residues. Germline lookup yields CDR1 SEHNR and CDR2 FQNEAQ (reference sequence). The ends lost 6 bases at V and 4 bases at J; junction bases unmatched: 9.

The CDR3 here is CASSGGQGGYEQYF. The CDR3 DNA is TGCGCCAGCAGCGGGGGACAGGGTGGCTACGAGCAGTACTTC. The chain combines TRBV5-1 with TRBJ2-7; 9 bases fit TRBD1. Unmatched junction bases numbered 5, after V lost 4 bases and J lost 3 bases. Germline CDR1 SGHRS, CDR2 YFSETQ. This CDR3 is built from 14 residues.

A few counts support this clone. This sequence joins TRBV10-3 and TRBJ2-6; D perhaps matches TRBD2 (6 bases). The V end was cut by 2 bases, the J end by 4 bases, with 18 bases between. Germline CDR1 is ENHRY and CDR2 is SYGVKD. This CDR3 has 18 amino acids. The CDR3 loop is CAISETGRGDLGANVLTF. DNA for the CDR3: TGTGCCATCAGTGAGACGGGGCGCGGGGACCTCGGGGCCAACGTCCTGACTTTC.

In this sample, this clone turned up a few times. The chain links TRBV4-1 to TRBJ2-7; D is possibly TRBD2 (6 bases). Germline assignment: CDR1 MGHRA and CDR2 YSYEKL. There are 15 residues in the CDR3. Between the trimmed V and J ends, which lost 1 base and 1 base, there was a span of 11 bases. CDR3 amino acids: CASSQAGLSSYEQYF. The CDR3 DNA reads as TGCGCCAGCAGCCAAGCAGGACTATCTTCCTACGAGCAGTACTTC.

The chain carries TRBV28 and TRBJ1-2, with a tentative D call TRBD1 (6 bases). The V and J ends lost 6 bases and 2 bases respectively, with 19 bases between them. Germline V CDR1 and CDR2: MDHEN, SYDVKM. This CDR3 has 16 amino acids. CDR3 sequence (DNA): TGTGCCAGCAGGGACGCCGGGACACCCTCCAACTATGGCTACACCTTC. Amino acid sequence: CASRDAGTPSNYGYTF.

The chain carries TRBV18 and TRBJ1-4, with TRBD1 matching 10 bases. This CDR3 has 17 residues. Germline CDR1 KGHSH, CDR2 LQKENI. J was trimmed by 4 bases and V by 5 bases; bases with no gene match: 10. The CDR3 DNA sequence: TGTGCCAGCTCAACGGACCAGACAGGGGGCCGTAATGAAAAACTGTTTTTT. Translating it yields CASSTDQTGGRNEKLFF.

The gene calls are TRBV29-1 and TRBJ2-3; possibly TRBD2 for D (5 bases). Germline V CDR1 and CDR2: SQVTM, ANQGSEA. The CDR3 runs to 14 residues. Deletions cut 1 base from V and 5 bases from J, with 13 bases between. The CDR3 DNA follows: TGCAGCGTTGAAGGCGGGCGGGCGGGAGATACGCAGTATTTT. The encoded protein is CSVEGGRAGDTQYF.

This chain uses TRBV27 with TRBJ2-1; the match to TRBD2 covers 14 bases. This CDR3 region has 17 residues. Germline V gene data show CDR1 as MNHEY and CDR2 as SMNVEV (reference sequence). Trimming at V came to 2 bases and at J to 7 bases, leaving 7 bases not matched to a gene. This chain's CDR3 is CASSLRLAGGPRNEQFF. As DNA, the CDR3 is TGTGCCAGCAGTTTAAGACTAGCGGGAGGGCCACGGAATGAGCAGTTCTTC.

This clone was counted between two and nine times. This chain uses TRBV5-1 with TRBJ2-1; D is possibly TRBD2 (5 bases). This CDR3 has 15 amino acids. V was pared by 3 bases and J by 7 bases, with 17 bases between. Germline CDR1 is SGHRS and CDR2 is YFSETQ. The chain's CDR3 is CASSSPVEVGNEQFF. Written as DNA, the CDR3 is TGCGCCAGCAGCTCCCCGGTGGAGGTGGGGAATGAGCAGTTCTTC. The full variable domain, completed using reference TRBV5-1 and TRBJ2-1, is KAGVTQTPRYLIKTRGQQVTLSCSPISGHRSVSWYQQTPGQGLQFLFEYFSETQRNKGNFPGRFSGRQFSNSRSEMNVSTLELGDSALYLCASSSPVEVGNEQFFGPGTRLTVL.

The V gene is TRBV27, the J gene TRBJ1-2, with no clear D. V dropped 5 bases and J dropped 4 bases, with 20 bases sitting between them. Germline V gives CDR1 MNHEY, CDR2 SMNVEV (reference sequence). This CDR3 is 16 amino acids long. The CDR3 loop reads CASSPRLGDAGYGYTF. Here the CDR3 DNA reads TGTGCCAGCAGTCCCCGACTCGGGGATGCGGGCTATGGCTACACCTTC.

This clone was detected only a few times. The rearrangement joins TRBV6-6 to TRBJ1-5, with TRBD1 identical over 8 bases. Germline V gene sequence: CDR1 MNHNY, CDR2 SVGAGI (reference sequence). This CDR3 is 16 amino acids long. The V gene end was trimmed by 5 bases and the J gene end by 0 bases; junction bases not matched to a gene: 6. The chain's CDR3 is CASSPAGGGSNQPQHF. The CDR3 nucleotides read TGTGCCAGCAGTCCGGCAGGGGGCGGTAGCAATCAGCCCCAGCATTTT.

The rearrangement uses TRBV7-2 and TRBJ1-2; 9 bases fit TRBD1. J gave up 5 bases and V 5 bases, and 6 bases lay outside the gene matches. The CDR3 sequence is 14 residues long. The germline gives CDR1 SGHTA, CDR2 FQGNSA. Here the CDR3 reads CASSRGQGLYGYTF. The CDR3 DNA reads as TGTGCCAGCAGCCGGGGACAGGGATTATATGGCTACACCTTC.